Described below is a single TCR beta chain sequence and its context. These data are taken from a study of blood T cell repertoires in COVID-19. Across the study: The study drew acute and convalescent COVID-19 samples from the United States, Italy and Spain.

Sequencing used immunoSEQ multiplex PCR; TCRdb keeps in-frame clones, though not all of them. The profile covers 95,000 to 120,000 clones, with over 75% appearing a single time and 2% to 3% taken by the ten largest. With 5 bases removed from V and 6 bases from J, the gap between germline ends came to 15 bases. Germline V gene lookup returns CDR1 SGHVS and CDR2 FNYEAQ. The CDR3 is 14 amino acids. J is TRBJ2-3 and V is TRBV7-6; D gene ambiguous. The sequenced material came from peripheral blood. This sequence was found in a human donor in a cohort sampled during active COVID-19. CDR3 sequence (DNA): TGTGCCAGCAGCCTCAGGTTTCCGAGCGATACGCAGTATTTT. It specifies CASSLRFPSDTQYF.